This T cell receptor beta chain was sequenced in a study of blood T cell repertoires in COVID-19 (dated by TCRdb to 2018 to 2021). Background on the whole study: The collaborator samples originated in the United States, Italy and Spain and spanned the acute and convalescent phases of COVID-19. The material from the prospective study consisted of cDNA or gDNA derived from T cells, B-cell-depleted T cells, or PBMCs. The dataset comprised deeply sampled blood TCRbeta repertoires from subjects exposed to, actively infected with, or recovered from COVID-19. The repertoires were released in a freely available public database meant as a resource for research on the immune response to SARS-CoV-2. Samples were obtained from the ongoing ImmuneRACE study (first 160 participants) and from over 1,000 subjects provided by 6 global collaborators. A de-identified subject ID, COVID-19 status, age in years and sex were almost always included in the sample metadata. HLA class I and class II types, where available, came from metadata supplied by the sample provider rather than from assay-based typing.

TCRbeta CDR3 regions were amplified from genomic DNA by means of the immunoSEQ Assay, a bias-controlled multiplex PCR. For the original study's pipeline: The number of nucleated cells in each sample was estimated from the amplification of reference gene primers within the assay. To quantify the absolute abundance of each unique TCRbeta CDR3 rearrangement, sequence reads were collapsed and filtered. For each sample, productive Simpson clonality was calculated as the square root of Simpson's diversity index over productive rearrangements. TCRdb obtained this table from immuneACCESS and retained in-frame rearrangements with V and J assigned. These tables miss some clones; where compared with another copy, unresolved V genes account for less than half of the shortfall, and the remainder is unexplained. V and J calls and clone size are given by that table; D and trimming were obtained from the DNA. A total of 250,000 to 300,000 clones appear in this sample, roughly 90% of them only once. Of the sample, 1% to 1.3% is held by the ten largest clones.

The germline V gene (reference sequence) sets CDR1 to SEHNR and CDR2 to FQNEAQ. Trimming removed 0 bases from V and 0 bases from J, leaving 9 bases between the germline ends. Its CDR3 holds 16 amino acids, cysteine through phenylalanine. The entry retains the CDR3 DNA only, 48 bases that are in frame from base 1. A note on this clone: No cognate antigen has been identified for it. Per-base qualities were not stored, and no clone one base away is much larger.

Findings and caveats that apply to the study as a whole: The quantity of clinical and demographic metadata differed by source and by participant and was supplied without curation.

Enrolling through a virtual design, the prospective study's participants ranged in age from roughly 18 to 95 years and lived across 24 United States geographic areas. To assign participants to cohorts, the prospective study relied on clinical history that participants themselves reported in a screening survey and a study questionnaire. Recovered participants in ImmuneRACE Cohort 3 were defined by two consecutive negative NP/OP PCR tests, clearance by a healthcare professional, or resolution of symptoms. Mobile phlebotomists in the prospective study collected whole blood, serum and a nasopharyngeal or oropharyngeal swab from every participant. Additional blood draws and questionnaires over a roughly two-month period could optionally be provided by prospective study participants. Before DNA extraction, prospective study blood samples were shipped either frozen or at room temperature.

This clonotype was sampled from a woman in her 30s who had recovered from COVID-19. The source material was PBMCs or T cells enriched from blood (not recorded which). The chain was built from TRBV7-9 and TRBJ2-1; the D region possibly corresponds to TRBD2 (5 bases align). DNA sequence: TGTGCCAGCAGCTTAGCAGGCGGGTACTCCTACAATGAGCAGTTCTTC. Its translation reads: CASSLAGGYSYNEQFF.